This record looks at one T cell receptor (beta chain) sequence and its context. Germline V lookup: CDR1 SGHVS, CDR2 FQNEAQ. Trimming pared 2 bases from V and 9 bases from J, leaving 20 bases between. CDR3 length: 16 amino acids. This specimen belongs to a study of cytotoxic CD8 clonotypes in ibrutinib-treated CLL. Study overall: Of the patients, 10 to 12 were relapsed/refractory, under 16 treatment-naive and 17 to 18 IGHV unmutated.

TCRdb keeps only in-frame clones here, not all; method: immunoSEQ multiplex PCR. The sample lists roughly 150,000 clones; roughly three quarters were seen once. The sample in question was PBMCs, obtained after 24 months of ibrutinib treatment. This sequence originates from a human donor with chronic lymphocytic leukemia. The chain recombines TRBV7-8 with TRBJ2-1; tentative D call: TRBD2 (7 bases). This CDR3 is CASSLLVRGAGGEQFF. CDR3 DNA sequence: TGTGCCAGCAGCTTACTGGTCCGGGGGGCCGGGGGTGAGCAGTTCTTC.